These 32 T cell receptor beta chains originate from one sample sequenced in a study of CXCR3-negative and CXCR3-positive naive CD8 T cells. Regarding the study as a whole: Researchers report that CXCR3-positive naive cells carry more hydrophobic TRB CDR3s than CXCR3-negative naive cells.

Libraries of TRB cDNA were made by 5' RACE and carried UMIs. TCRdb reanalyzed the 5' RACE reads, giving one entry per CDR3 protein sequence and no DNA. The sample holds about 50,000 distinct CDR3 sequences. Antigens for these TCRs are unknown. The sequenced sample consisted of naive CXCR3+ CD8+ T cells from blood. Documented subset: CD45RO-CCR7+CD27+CD95- naive CD8+ T cells expressing CXCR3 (TNR3+). These receptors were obtained from a human donor in good health. Some clones in this sample may be carry-over from other donors' samples.

The chain uses TRBV20-1 and TRBJ2-7. The CDR3 extends over 13 amino acids. Germline values: CDR1 DFQATT, CDR2 SNEGSKA (reference sequence). The CDR3 here is CSASRVDKYEQYF.

This chain links TRBV7-9 with TRBJ1-5. Germline V gene lookup returns CDR1 SEHNR and CDR2 FQNEAQ (reference sequence). This CDR3 has 12 amino acids. CDR3: CAGGTEDQPQHF. Full variable domain (remainder filled in from reference TRBV7-9 and TRBJ1-5): DTGVSQNPRHKITKRGQNVTFRCDPISEHNRLYWYRQTLGQGPEFLTYFQNEAQLEKSRLLSDRFSAERPKGSFSTLEIQRTEQGDSAMYLCAGGTEDQPQHFGDGTRLSIL.

The chain joins TRBV19 to TRBJ2-2. The CDR3 has 13 residues. CDR1 and CDR2 (germline): LNHDA, SQIVND (reference sequence). Here the CDR3 reads CASSIWGTGELFF. The full variable domain, rest sourced from reference TRBV19 and TRBJ2-2, is DGGITQSPKYLFRKEGQNVTLSCEQNLNHDAMYWYRQDPGQGLRLIYYSQIVNDFQKGDIAEGYSVSREKKESFPLTVTSAQKNPTAFYLCASSIWGTGELFFGEGSRLTVL.

This sequence joins TRBV28 and TRBJ2-5. The germline CDR1 and CDR2 sequences are MDHEN and SYDVKM. The CDR3 totals 15 residues. The CDR3 spells CASKPSSDGGGTQYF.

The chain joins TRBV6-6 to TRBJ1-5; the D call of TRBD1 rests on TCRdb alone, since no DNA is present to check it. The V gene's germline CDR1 is MNHNY and CDR2 SVGAGI (reference sequence). The CDR3 runs to 14 residues. The CDR3 spells CASSYAQGIQPQHF.

The chain combines TRBV28 with TRBJ1-1. The CDR3 is made up of 14 amino acids. Germline CDR1 MDHEN, CDR2 SYDVKM. CDR3 region: CASSLTELGTEAFF.

The J gene is TRBJ1-1, the V gene TRBV7-3. CDR1 and CDR2 (germline): SGHTA, FQGTGA. This CDR3 comprises 14 residues. The CDR3 loop reads CASSLGDLGTEAFF.

J is TRBJ2-7 and V is TRBV12-3 or TRBV12-4; TCRdb's assignment of TRBD1 cannot be checked, as there is no DNA. The CDR3 totals 14 residues. CDR3 protein: CASSAGTGVSEQYF.

J is TRBJ2-5 and V is TRBV20-1; the TRBD1 assignment by TCRdb is unverifiable without DNA. From germline, CDR1 is DFQATT and CDR2 SNEGSKA (reference sequence). This CDR3 region has 13 residues. The CDR3 loop is CSARGLPRETQYF.

The chain has TRBV6-5 and TRBJ1-2; the TCRdb D gene call, TRBD1, has no DNA to confirm it. The CDR3 sequence is 16 residues long. Germline assignment: CDR1 MNHEY and CDR2 SVGAGI. This chain's CDR3 is CASSYEGTGKVDGYTF.

The chain is built from TRBV5-1 and TRBJ2-1. Per germline, CDR1 SGHRS and CDR2 YFSETQ. This CDR3 contains 13 residues. This chain's CDR3 is CASSGSSYNEQFF. The full variable domain, with the rest looked up from reference TRBV5-1 and TRBJ2-1, is KAGVTQTPRYLIKTRGQQVTLSCSPISGHRSVSWYQQTPGQGLQFLFEYFSETQRNKGNFPGRFSGRQFSNSRSEMNVSTLELGDSALYLCASSGSSYNEQFFGPGTRLTVL.

The chain carries TRBV10-3 and TRBJ2-5; TCRdb's D gene call, TRBD1, goes unchecked for lack of DNA. The CDR3 covers 15 residues. Germline CDR1 and CDR2: ENHRY and SYGVKD. The CDR3: CAINPGTGGQETQYF.

The chain employs TRBV29-1 and TRBJ1-4; TCRdb names TRBD1, which stays unverified in the absence of DNA. The germline gives CDR1 SQVTM, CDR2 ANQGSEA. This CDR3 has 14 residues. The CDR3 is CSVPSSQASEKLFF.

The chain couples TRBV7-9 to TRBJ2-1; checking the TCRdb D call of TRBD1 is not possible without DNA. Germline V CDR1 and CDR2: SEHNR, FQNEAQ (reference sequence). The CDR3 contains 13 residues. The CDR3 spells CASSLGTWNEQFF.

The chain carries TRBV27 and TRBJ2-7; TCRdb's D call, TRBD1, is unchecked because there is no DNA. This CDR3 has 15 residues. CDR1 is MNHEY, CDR2 SMNVEV, per germline (reference sequence). The CDR3 loop reads CASSFKQGASYEQYF.

CDR3 residues: CSARDLREAYEQYF. V usage is TRBV20-1 and J usage is TRBJ2-7; the D call of TRBD2 rests on TCRdb alone, since no DNA is present to check it. The CDR3 spans 14 residues. In germline, CDR1 is DFQATT, CDR2 SNEGSKA (reference sequence).

The J gene is TRBJ2-7, the V gene TRBV20-1. Germline V CDR1 and CDR2: DFQATT, SNEGSKA (reference sequence). The CDR3 length is 12 residues. The CDR3 reads CSARDLTPEQYF.

This chain joins TRBV18 and TRBJ1-5; TCRdb's D gene call, TRBD1, goes unchecked for lack of DNA. The CDR3 sequence is 19 residues long. Germline V gene sequence: CDR1 KGHSH, CDR2 LQKENI. The CDR3 here is CASSPIPGQEVPFGQPQHF.

The chain uses TRBV14 and TRBJ2-7. The V gene's germline CDR1 is SGHDN and CDR2 FVKESK. The CDR3 runs 16 residues. The CDR3 spells CASSQFENTASYEQYF.

The rearrangement joins TRBV6-5 to TRBJ2-7; TCRdb's D call, TRBD1, is unchecked because there is no DNA. Germline CDR1 MNHEY, CDR2 SVGAGI. This CDR3 is built from 13 residues. CDR3 region: CASRDRGTYEQYF.

The gene calls are TRBV10-3 and TRBJ2-3; the TCRdb call, TRBD1, lacks DNA for checking. The germline V gene encodes CDR1 ENHRY and CDR2 SYGVKD. The CDR3 extends over 16 amino acids. CDR3: CAISESVGGTTDTQYF.

The rearrangement joins TRBV6-6 to TRBJ2-2; TCRdb picks TRBD1, but there is no DNA to check that call. Germline CDR1 is MNHNY and CDR2 is SVGAGI (reference sequence). CDR3 size: 16 residues. The CDR3 here is CASRDREIAYTGELFF.

The J gene is TRBJ2-5, the V gene TRBV7-9; TCRdb's D call, TRBD1, is unchecked because there is no DNA. CDR1 SEHNR and CDR2 FQNEAQ come from the germline V gene (reference sequence). CDR3 length equals 15 residues. CDR3 sequence: CASTATYRGRETQYF.

The chain employs TRBV7-3 and TRBJ2-1. The CDR3 has 13 amino acids. Germline V gene lookup returns CDR1 SGHTA and CDR2 FQGTGA. The chain's CDR3 is CASSLEVYNEQFF.

This chain links TRBV7-9 with TRBJ2-5; TCRdb calls TRBD2, which cannot be checked without DNA. There are 16 residues in the CDR3. Germline values: CDR1 SEHNR, CDR2 FQNEAQ (reference sequence). CDR3 in amino acids: CASSYVLAGLQETQYF. The entire variable domain, with the rest obtained from reference TRBV7-9 and TRBJ2-5, is as follows: DTGVSQNPRHKITKRGQNVTFRCDPISEHNRLYWYRQTLGQGPEFLTYFQNEAQLEKSRLLSDRFSAERPKGSFSTLEIQRTEQGDSAMYLCASSYVLAGLQETQYFGPGTRLLVL.

The gene calls are TRBV5-1 and TRBJ2-7; TCRdb lists TRBD2, though no DNA is available to test this call. Germline V gene lookup returns CDR1 SGHRS and CDR2 YFSETQ. The CDR3 loop spans 13 amino acids. The CDR3 spells CASSSAGTYEQYF.

The V call is TRBV7-9, the J call TRBJ1-6; lacking DNA, the TRBD1 call made by TCRdb goes unchecked. The CDR3 runs 15 residues. CDR1 and CDR2 from the germline V gene are SEHNR and FQNEAQ (reference sequence). CDR3 amino acids: CASSLVAGGDSPLHF.

The V gene is TRBV7-9, the J gene TRBJ2-7; TCRdb calls TRBD2, which cannot be checked without DNA. Germline V CDR1 and CDR2: SEHNR, FQNEAQ (reference sequence). This CDR3 has 14 residues. CDR3 in amino acids: CASSLLVGGHEQYF.

The gene calls are TRBV7-3 and TRBJ2-3; TCRdb selects TRBD1, and the lack of DNA leaves this call unchecked. The germline V gene encodes CDR1 SGHTA and CDR2 FQGTGA. The CDR3 is 16 amino acids. CDR3 sequence: CASSLTWTGSTDTQYF. Full variable domain (missing parts from reference TRBV7-3 and TRBJ2-3): GAGVSQTPSNKVTEKGKYVELRCDPISGHTALYWYRQSLGQGPEFLIYFQGTGAADDSGLPNDRFFAVRPEGSVSTLKIQRTERGDSAVYLCASSLTWTGSTDTQYFGPGTRLTVL.

The chain has TRBV29-1 and TRBJ2-1; TCRdb reports TRBD1, a call that lacks DNA to check it against. The CDR3 extends over 16 amino acids. CDR1 is SQVTM and CDR2 is ANQGSEA in the germline V gene. The CDR3 region is CSVGYGGTGMYNEQFF.

This chain joins TRBV28 and TRBJ1-1; there is no DNA to check the TCRdb D call of TRBD1. Germline CDR1 is MDHEN and CDR2 is SYDVKM. The CDR3 totals 14 residues. CDR3 residues: CASSITGLSTEAFF.

J is TRBJ2-3 and V is TRBV12-3 or TRBV12-4; TCRdb reports TRBD1, a call that lacks DNA to check it against. This CDR3 contains 16 residues. The CDR3 reads CASNLERTGRGDTQYF.